One sample yielded the 15 T cell receptor beta chains listed below, sequenced in a study of CXCR3-negative and CXCR3-positive naive CD8 T cells. TRB cDNA was prepared as libraries by UMI-labeled 5' RACE. TCRdb re-analyzed the 5' RACE reads; it lists each CDR3 protein once, without DNA. The specimen's table records 90,000 to 100,000 distinct CDR3 sequences. The sample consisted of naive CXCR3- CD8+ T cells from blood. The sample's subset: CD45RO-CCR7+CD27+CD95- naive CD8+ T cells lacking CXCR3 (TNR3-). These receptors all stem from a human donor in good health. Some clones in this sample may be carry-over from other donors' samples.

The CDR3 reads CASSFLETQYF. The chain combines TRBV7-2 with TRBJ2-5. CDR1 SGHTA and CDR2 FQGNSA come from the germline V gene. The CDR3 has 11 residues.

J is TRBJ1-1 and V is TRBV9. The CDR3 contains 14 residues. Germline V gives CDR1 SGDLS, CDR2 YYNGEE. The CDR3 is CASSVSGVGTEAFF.

The chain carries TRBV20-1 and TRBJ2-3. The germline CDR1 and CDR2 sequences are DFQATT and SNEGSKA (reference sequence). CDR3 length: 12 residues. CDR3 loop: CSARGVLDTQYF.

The V gene is TRBV27, the J gene TRBJ2-7; the TCRdb call, TRBD1, lacks DNA for checking. Germline V CDR1 and CDR2: MNHEY, SMNVEV (reference sequence). This CDR3 has 14 residues. The CDR3 loop reads CASSLDSDVGEQYF.

The rearrangement uses TRBV27 and TRBJ1-2; TCRdb names TRBD1, which stays unverified in the absence of DNA. Germline CDR1 is MNHEY and CDR2 is SMNVEV (reference sequence). The length of the CDR3 is 14 residues. CDR3 residues: CASSAEGRVYGYTF.

The chain uses TRBV2 and TRBJ2-1; TCRdb calls TRBD1, which cannot be checked without DNA. The germline V gene encodes CDR1 SNHLY and CDR2 FYNNEI. The CDR3 totals 14 residues. The CDR3 reads CASSEGWGEGEQFF.

This chain links TRBV15 with TRBJ2-1; TCRdb's D call, TRBD2, is unchecked because there is no DNA. CDR3 length: 16 residues. The germline gives CDR1 LNHNV, CDR2 YYDKDF (reference sequence). CDR3 amino acids: CATSFTIAGVDNEQFF.

The gene calls are TRBV27 and TRBJ2-7; the TCRdb D gene call, TRBD1, has no DNA to confirm it. CDR3 length: 14 amino acids. The germline V gene encodes CDR1 MNHEY and CDR2 SMNVEV (reference sequence). The CDR3 spells CASRHRANSYEQYF.

V and J are TRBV28 and TRBJ2-3; the TCRdb D gene call, TRBD1, has no DNA to confirm it. This CDR3 region has 18 residues. CDR1 is MDHEN, CDR2 SYDVKM, per germline. The CDR3: CASRIRDRGLVSTDTQYF.

V gene TRBV6-6 combines with J gene TRBJ2-5. CDR1 is MNHNY and CDR2 is SVGAGI in the germline V gene (reference sequence). CDR3 size: 13 residues. This chain's CDR3 is CASSYGTEETQYF.

V and J are TRBV19 and TRBJ1-1. CDR1 LNHDA and CDR2 SQIVND come from the germline V gene (reference sequence). CDR3 length: 13 residues. CDR3 sequence: CASTRILNTEAFF.

V and J are TRBV7-6 and TRBJ2-7. The CDR3 is 15 amino acids. Per germline, CDR1 SGHVS and CDR2 FNYEAQ. CDR3 loop: CASSLEGRRAYEQYF. Variable domain in full (rest from reference TRBV7-6 and TRBJ2-7): GAGVSQSPRYKVTKRGQDVALRCDPISGHVSLYWYRQALGQGPEFLTYFNYEAQQDKSGLPNDRFSAERPEGSISTLTIQRTEQRDSAMYRCASSLEGRRAYEQYFGPGTRLTVT.

The J gene is TRBJ2-1, the V gene TRBV4-2; TCRdb names TRBD2, which stays unverified in the absence of DNA. Germline-derived CDR1 and CDR2 are LGHNA and YNFKEQ. The CDR3 runs 15 residues. The CDR3 reads CASSRGLADPGGQFF.

V and J are TRBV9 and TRBJ2-7; TCRdb picks TRBD1, but there is no DNA to check that call. Germline CDR1 SGDLS, CDR2 YYNGEE. The CDR3 runs to 15 residues. The CDR3 spells CASSLAGTGTYEQYF.

The gene calls are TRBV30 and TRBJ2-2. CDR1 GTSNPN and CDR2 SVGIG come from the germline V gene (reference sequence). CDR3 length: 12 amino acids. CDR3 amino acids: CAWSPSTGELFF.